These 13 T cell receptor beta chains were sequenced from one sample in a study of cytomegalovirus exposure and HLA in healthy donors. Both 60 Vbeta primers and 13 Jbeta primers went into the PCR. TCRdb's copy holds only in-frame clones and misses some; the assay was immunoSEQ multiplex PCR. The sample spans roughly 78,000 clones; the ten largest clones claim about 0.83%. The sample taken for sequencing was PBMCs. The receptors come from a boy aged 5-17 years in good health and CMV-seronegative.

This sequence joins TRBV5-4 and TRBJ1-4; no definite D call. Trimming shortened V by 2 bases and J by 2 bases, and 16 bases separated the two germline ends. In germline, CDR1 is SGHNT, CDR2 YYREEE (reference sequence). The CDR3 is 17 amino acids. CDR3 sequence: CASSLGSGIGTNEKLFF. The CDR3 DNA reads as TGTGCCAGCAGCTTAGGGTCCGGGATTGGGACTAATGAAAAACTGTTTTTT. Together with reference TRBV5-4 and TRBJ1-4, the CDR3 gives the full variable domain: ETGVTQSPTHLIKTRGQQVTLRCSSQSGHNTVSWYQQALGQGPQFIFQYYREEENGRGNFPPRFSGLQFPNYSSELNVNALELDDSALYLCASSLGSGIGTNEKLFFGSGTQLSVL.

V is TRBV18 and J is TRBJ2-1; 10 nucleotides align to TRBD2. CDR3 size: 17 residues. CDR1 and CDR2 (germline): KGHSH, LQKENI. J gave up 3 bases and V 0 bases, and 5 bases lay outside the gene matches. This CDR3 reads CASSPPGLADFYNEQFF. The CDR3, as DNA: TGTGCCAGCTCACCACCTGGACTAGCGGACTTCTACAATGAGCAGTTCTTC.

As DNA, the CDR3 is TGTGCCAGTAGTATGGATTCAGGGGATCAGTACTTC. It encodes CASSMDSGDQYF. The V call is TRBV19, the J call TRBJ2-5, with a tentative D call TRBD1 (6 bases). This CDR3 has 12 amino acids. V was pared by 3 bases and J by 11 bases, with 13 bases between. Germline values: CDR1 LNHDA, CDR2 SQIVND (reference sequence).

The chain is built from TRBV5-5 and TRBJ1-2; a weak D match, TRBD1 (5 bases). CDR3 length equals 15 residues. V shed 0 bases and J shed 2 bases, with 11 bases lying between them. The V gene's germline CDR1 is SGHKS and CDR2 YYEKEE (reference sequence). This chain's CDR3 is CASSLVVTENYGYTF. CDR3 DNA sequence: TGTGCCAGCAGCTTGGTCGTGACAGAAAACTATGGCTACACCTTC.

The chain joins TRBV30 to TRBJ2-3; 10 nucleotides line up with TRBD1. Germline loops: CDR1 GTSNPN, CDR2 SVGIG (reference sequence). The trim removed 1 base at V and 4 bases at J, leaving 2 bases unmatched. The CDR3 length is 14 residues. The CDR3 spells CAWSETGGADTQYF. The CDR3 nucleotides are TGTGCCTGGAGTGAGACAGGGGGCGCAGATACGCAGTATTTT.

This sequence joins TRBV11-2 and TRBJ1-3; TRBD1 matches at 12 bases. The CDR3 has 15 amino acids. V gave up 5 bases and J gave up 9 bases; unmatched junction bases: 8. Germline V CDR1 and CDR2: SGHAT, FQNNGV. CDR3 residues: CASSPGGTGGTTIYF. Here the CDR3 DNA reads TGTGCCAGCAGCCCTGGGGGGACAGGGGGCACCACCATATATTTT. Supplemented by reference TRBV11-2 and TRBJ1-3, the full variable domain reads EAGVAQSPRYKIIEKRQSVAFWCNPISGHATLYWYQQILGQGPKLLIQFQNNGVVDDSQLPKDRFSAERLKGVDSTLKIQPAKLEDSAVYLCASSPGGTGGTTIYFGEGSWLTVV.

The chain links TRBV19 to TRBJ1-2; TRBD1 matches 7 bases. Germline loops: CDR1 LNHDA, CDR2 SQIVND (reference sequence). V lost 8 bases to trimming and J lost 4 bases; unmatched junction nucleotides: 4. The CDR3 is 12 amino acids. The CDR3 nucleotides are TGTGCCAGTTCTGACAGGGTCTATGGCTACACCTTC. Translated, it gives CASSDRVYGYTF. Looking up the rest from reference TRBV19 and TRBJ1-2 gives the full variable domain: DGGITQSPKYLFRKEGQNVTLSCEQNLNHDAMYWYRQDPGQGLRLIYYSQIVNDFQKGDIAEGYSVSREKKESFPLTVTSAQKNPTAFYLCASSDRVYGYTFGSGTRLTVV.

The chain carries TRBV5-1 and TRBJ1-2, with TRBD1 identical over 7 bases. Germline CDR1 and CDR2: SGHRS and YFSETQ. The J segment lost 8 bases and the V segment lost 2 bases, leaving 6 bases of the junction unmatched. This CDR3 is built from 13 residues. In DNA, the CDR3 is TGCGCCAGCAGCTTCCGGGACAGTGAAGGCTACACCTTC. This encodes CASSFRDSEGYTF.

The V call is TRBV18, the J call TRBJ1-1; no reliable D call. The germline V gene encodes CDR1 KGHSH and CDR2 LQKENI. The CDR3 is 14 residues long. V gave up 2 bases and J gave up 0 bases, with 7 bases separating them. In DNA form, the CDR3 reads TGTGCCAGCTCACCAGGGGAGGTGAACACTGAAGCTTTCTTT. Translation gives CASSPGEVNTEAFF.

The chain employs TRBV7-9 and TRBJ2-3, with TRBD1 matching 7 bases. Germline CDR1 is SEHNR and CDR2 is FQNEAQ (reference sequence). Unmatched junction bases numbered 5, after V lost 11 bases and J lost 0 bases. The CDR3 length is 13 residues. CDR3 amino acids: CAWGTASTDTQYF. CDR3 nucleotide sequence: TGTGCCTGGGGGACAGCTAGCACAGATACGCAGTATTTT. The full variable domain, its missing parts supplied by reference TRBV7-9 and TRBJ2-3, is DTGVSQNPRHKITKRGQNVTFRCDPISEHNRLYWYRQTLGQGPEFLTYFQNEAQLEKSRLLSDRFSAERPKGSFSTLEIQRTEQGDSAMYLCAWGTASTDTQYFGPGTRLTVL.

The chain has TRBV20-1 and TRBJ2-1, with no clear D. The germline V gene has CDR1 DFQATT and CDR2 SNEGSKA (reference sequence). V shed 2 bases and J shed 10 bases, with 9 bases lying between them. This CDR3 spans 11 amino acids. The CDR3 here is CSARNSREQFF. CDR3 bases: TGCAGTGCTAGAAATAGTCGGGAGCAGTTCTTC.

CDR3 DNA: TGCAGCGTTTCCGGACAGGGTGGGTATGGCTACACCTTC. Protein: CSVSGQGGYGYTF. The chain employs TRBV29-1 and TRBJ1-2; 8 bases line up with TRBD1. CDR3 length: 13 residues. Germline V CDR1 and CDR2: SQVTM, ANQGSEA. The V and J ends lost 5 bases and 5 bases, in that order; junction bases with no gene match: 7.

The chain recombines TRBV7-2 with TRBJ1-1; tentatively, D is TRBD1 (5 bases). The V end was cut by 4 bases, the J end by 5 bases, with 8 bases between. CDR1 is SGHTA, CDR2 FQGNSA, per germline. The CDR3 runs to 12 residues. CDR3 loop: CASSSQGTEAFF. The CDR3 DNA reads TGTGCCAGCAGCTCCCAGGGAACTGAAGCTTTCTTT.